Below are 25 T cell receptor beta chains sequenced from a single sample in a study of shared clonotypes between healthy human individuals. Profiling relied on immunoSEQ multiplex PCR, and the TCRdb table lists in-frame clones only, not all of them. This sample has about 2 million clones, with around 95% found just once. Sequencing input: naive CD4+ T cells sorted from blood. Described subset: CD45RA+ positively selected. These receptors came from a man younger than 30 in good health.

This chain links TRBV12-5 with TRBJ1-1; no firm D call. V lost 7 bases and J lost 1, with 10 bases in between. Germline V CDR1 and CDR2: LGHNT, FRNRAP. There are 13 residues in the CDR3. In DNA form, the CDR3 reads TGTGCTAGTGACCGGGGATCGAACACTGAAGCTTTCTTT. Protein sequence: CASDRGSNTEAFF.

The genes are TRBV30 and TRBJ2-5; 10 nucleotides line up with TRBD2. Germline assignment: CDR1 GTSNPN and CDR2 SVGIG (reference sequence). Losses at the gene ends were 6 bases for V and 2 bases for J; bases not matched to a gene: 27. The CDR3 is 21 amino acids. The CDR3 region is CACNRLAGVQSSFPSQETQYF. The CDR3, as DNA: TGTGCCTGCAACAGGCTAGCGGGAGTCCAATCGTCATTTCCTTCTCAAGAGACCCAGTACTTC.

This chain connects TRBV6-1 to TRBJ2-5; D remains unclear. CDR3 length: 15 residues. The germline gives CDR1 MNHNS, CDR2 SASEGT. V lost 4 bases and J lost 5, with 17 bases in between. The CDR3 sequence: CASSVRAIKGETQYF. Here the CDR3 DNA reads TGTGCCAGCAGTGTTCGGGCCATCAAAGGGGAGACCCAGTACTTC.

This clone appeared a single time. The rearrangement joins TRBV5-4 to TRBJ1-2; TRBD1 matches 7 bases. V dropped 5 bases and J dropped 6; count of bases not matched to a gene: 10. Germline CDR1 SGHNT, CDR2 YYREEE (reference sequence). The length of the CDR3 is 14 residues. CDR3 region: CASSPGQDPNGYTF. CDR3 in DNA: TGTGCCAGCAGTCCCGGACAGGATCCTAATGGCTACACCTTC.

The V gene is TRBV6-6, the J gene TRBJ2-3; perhaps D is TRBD1 or TRBD2 (6 bases each). Looked up from germline, CDR1 is MNHNY and CDR2 is SVGAGI (reference sequence). This CDR3 comprises 15 residues. V dropped 6 bases and J dropped 2 bases, with 15 bases sitting between them. CDR3 nucleotides: TGTGCCAGCAGGTCTAGGGGGGCTTTCACAGATACGCAGTATTTT. It codes for CASRSRGAFTDTQYF.

Worth noting for this clone: Other DNA variants within this sample encode the same CDR3. Here the CDR3 reads CASSLAGLGTDTQYF. The CDR3 nucleotides read TGTGCCAGCAGCTTGGCGGGGTTGGGCACAGATACGCAGTATTTT. This sequence joins TRBV5-6 and TRBJ2-3; a weak D match, TRBD2 (5 bases). This CDR3 comprises 15 residues. V lost 0 bases to trimming and J lost 1 base, with 9 bases between them. The V gene's germline CDR1 is SGHDT and CDR2 YYEEEE.

The chain combines TRBV27 with TRBJ1-6; perhaps TRBD1 as D (5 bases). The ends were cut back, 6 bases at V and 5 bases at J, with 11 bases in the middle. Germline values: CDR1 MNHEY, CDR2 SMNVEV (reference sequence). CDR3 length equals 14 residues. CDR3 nucleotides: TGTGCCAGCAGATCGGGACGGGATAATTCACCCCTCCACTTT. Its protein is CASRSGRDNSPLHF.

The chain joins TRBV9 to TRBJ2-3, with D perhaps matching TRBD1 (6 bases). This CDR3 contains 17 residues. The germline V and J ends were trimmed by 3 bases and 0 bases, with 17 bases remaining between them. The germline V gene encodes CDR1 SGDLS and CDR2 YYNGEE. The CDR3 sequence: CASSDRASGSSTDTQYF. The DNA for the CDR3 is TGTGCCAGCAGCGACAGGGCTTCTGGGTCTAGCACAGATACGCAGTATTTT.

This rearrangement joins TRBV5-1 to TRBJ1-4; D perhaps matches TRBD1 (6 bases). The germline V gene encodes CDR1 SGHRS and CDR2 YFSETQ. The CDR3 covers 15 residues. Trimming shortened V by 0 bases and J by 2 bases, and 8 bases separated the two germline ends. This chain's CDR3 is CASSLDGQTNEKLFF. The CDR3 region has the DNA TGCGCCAGCAGCTTGGATGGACAGACTAATGAAAAACTGTTTTTT.

CDR3: CASSLARSSGFLPSYEQYF. The CDR3 DNA reads TGTGCCAGCAGCTTAGCCCGAAGTTCAGGGTTCTTACCCTCCTACGAGCAGTACTTC. J is TRBJ2-7 and V is TRBV7-9, with a weak D call TRBD1 (5 bases). Trimming shortened V by 0 bases and J by 0 bases, and 21 bases separated the two germline ends. Germline-derived CDR1 and CDR2 are SEHNR and FQNEAQ (reference sequence). The CDR3 consists of 19 residues.

The chain employs TRBV6-1 and TRBJ1-5; D remains unclear. The CDR3 totals 14 residues. V was clipped by 1 base and J by 7 bases, with 11 bases between them. From germline, CDR1 is MNHNS and CDR2 SASEGT. CDR3 sequence: CASSEDGENQPQHF. In DNA form, the CDR3 reads TGTGCCAGCAGTGAAGATGGGGAGAACCAGCCCCAGCATTTT.

The chain couples TRBV28 to TRBJ2-1; tentative D call: TRBD1 (5 bases). Germline values: CDR1 MDHEN, CDR2 SYDVKM. CDR3 length: 14 amino acids. Deletions cut 7 bases from V and 3 bases from J, with 13 bases between. CDR3 sequence: CASIRGGIYNEQFF. CDR3 bases: TGTGCCAGCATTAGGGGCGGAATCTACAATGAGCAGTTCTTC.

The sample holds one count of this clone. At one end the junction does not follow the germline gene, possibly because of a read error. The chain couples TRBV6-1 to TRBJ1-2, with D perhaps TRBD1 (6 bases). The V gene's germline CDR1 is MNHNS and CDR2 SASEGT. The CDR3 has 13 amino acids. The CDR3 sequence: CTSGGRTDYGYTF. CDR3 coding DNA: TGTACCAGCGGAGGAAGGACAGACTATGGCTACACCTTC.

The gene calls are TRBV10-1 and TRBJ2-7; D remains ambiguous. Germline CDR1 and CDR2: WNHNN and SYGVQD (reference sequence). V was trimmed by 3 bases and J by 1 base, leaving 16 bases between them. This CDR3 comprises 16 residues. The CDR3, as DNA: TGCGCCAGCAGTGAATCTGGGTGGAACACATCCTACGAGCAGTACTTC. Its protein product is CASSESGWNTSYEQYF.

The chain employs TRBV18 and TRBJ1-1; D is undetermined. V was clipped by 3 bases and J by 1 base, with 12 bases between them. This CDR3 comprises 15 residues. Looked up from germline, CDR1 is KGHSH and CDR2 is LQKENI. The CDR3 here is CASSPLQFENTEAFF. For the CDR3, the DNA is TGTGCCAGCTCACCTTTACAGTTCGAGAACACTGAAGCTTTCTTT. Drawing the rest from reference TRBV18 and TRBJ1-1, the complete variable domain is NAGVMQNPRHLVRRRGQEARLRCSPMKGHSHVYWYRQLPEEGLKFMVYLQKENIIDESGMPKERFSAEFPKEGPSILRIQQVVRGDSAAYFCASSPLQFENTEAFFGQGTRLTVV.

The J gene is TRBJ2-7, the V gene TRBV7-9; 7 positions agree with TRBD2. There are 16 residues in the CDR3. Germline CDR1 and CDR2: SEHNR and FQNEAQ (reference sequence). The J segment lost 7 bases and the V segment lost 1 base, leaving 13 bases of the junction unmatched. CDR3 coding DNA: TGTGCCAGCAGCTTAGGGTGGGGCAGCCCGGGAGGAGAGCAGTACTTC. As protein: CASSLGWGSPGGEQYF.

This clone was observed a single time. The rearrangement joins TRBV2 to TRBJ2-3, with unresolved D. The CDR3 extends over 16 amino acids. Germline CDR1 and CDR2: SNHLY and FYNNEI. Trimming shortened V by 1 base and J by 0 bases, and 11 bases separated the two germline ends. The CDR3 coding sequence is TGTGCCAGCAGTGAAGGAGTGACTTCTAGCACAGATACGCAGTATTTT. Translating gives CASSEGVTSSTDTQYF. The whole variable domain, remainder taken from reference TRBV2 and TRBJ2-3, is EPEVTQTPSHQVTQMGQEVILRCVPISNHLYFYWYRQILGQKVEFLVSFYNNEISEKSEIFDDQFSVERPDGSNFTLKIRSTKLEDSAMYFCASSEGVTSSTDTQYFGPGTRLTVL.

The rearrangement joins TRBV5-6 to TRBJ1-1, with D possibly matching TRBD1 (6 bases). In germline, CDR1 is SGHDT, CDR2 YYEEEE. Trimming removed 6 bases from V and 1 base from J, with 16 bases in between. The CDR3 contains 15 residues. The CDR3 protein is CASTRTQTGNTEAFF. As DNA, the CDR3 is TGTGCCAGCACCCGGACCCAGACAGGGAACACTGAAGCTTTCTTT.

This clone was picked up one time. V gene TRBV6-1 combines with J gene TRBJ1-1; TRBD1 agrees at 7 bases. Losses at the gene ends were 4 bases for V and 4 bases for J; bases not matched to a gene: 3. CDR1 and CDR2 (germline): MNHNS, SASEGT. CDR3 size: 13 residues. The CDR3 DNA reads TGTGCCAGCAGTGCACAGGGGAGCACTGAAGCTTTCTTT. This gives the protein CASSAQGSTEAFF.

This clone appeared once. Other DNA sequences of this sample code for an identical CDR3. V usage is TRBV5-1 and J usage is TRBJ1-1; D uncertain. Germline CDR1 is SGHRS and CDR2 is YFSETQ. Between the trimmed V and J ends, which lost 1 base and 0 bases, there was a span of 7 bases. The CDR3 is made up of 14 amino acids. CDR3 region: CASSLNGLNTEAFF. CDR3 in DNA: TGCGCCAGCAGCTTGAACGGGCTGAACACTGAAGCTTTCTTT.

This clone has a handful of counts. The sample carries other DNA sequences with the same CDR3. The genes are TRBV2 and TRBJ1-4; D is ambiguous. Trimming took 0 bases from V and 1 from J, leaving 3 bases between them. The germline CDR1 and CDR2 sequences are SNHLY and FYNNEI. This CDR3 has 14 residues. In DNA, the CDR3 is TGTGCCAGCAGTGAAGCGGGAACTAATGAAAAACTGTTTTTT. It codes for CASSEAGTNEKLFF.

This clone appeared a single time. The chain links TRBV7-2 to TRBJ2-5; D is perhaps TRBD2 (5 bases). From germline, CDR1 is SGHTA and CDR2 FQGNSA. This CDR3 spans 15 amino acids. Between the trimmed V and J ends, which lost 1 base and 5 bases, there was a span of 14 bases. The CDR3 DNA is TGTGCCAGCAGCTTAGAGCACTCGAGGGTGGAGACCCAGTACTTC. Translating gives CASSLEHSRVETQYF.

The chain couples TRBV5-1 to TRBJ2-7, with 9 nucleotides matching TRBD2. J lost 4 bases, V lost 4 bases, and 9 bases had no gene match. CDR1 is SGHRS, CDR2 YFSETQ, per germline. The CDR3 contains 15 residues. DNA for the CDR3: TGCGCCAGCAGCCCCGGGACTAGCATAAGGTACGAGCAGTACTTC. It yields the protein CASSPGTSIRYEQYF. The full variable domain, rest sourced from reference TRBV5-1 and TRBJ2-7, is KAGVTQTPRYLIKTRGQQVTLSCSPISGHRSVSWYQQTPGQGLQFLFEYFSETQRNKGNFPGRFSGRQFSNSRSEMNVSTLELGDSALYLCASSPGTSIRYEQYFGPGTRLTVT.

V usage is TRBV7-3 and J usage is TRBJ2-2, with D maybe TRBD2 (6 bases). The CDR3 runs 14 residues. V lost 5 bases and J 8 bases, leaving 15 bases between the germline ends. Germline V gene data show CDR1 as SGHTA and CDR2 as FQGTGA. The CDR3 bases are TGTGCCAGCAGCCTGGGACTCAGGAGGGGGGAGCTGTTTTTT. Protein product: CASSLGLRRGELFF.

The rearrangement links TRBV5-8 to TRBJ2-3, with D unclear. Trimming took 0 bases from V and 3 from J, leaving 11 bases between them. Germline CDR1 is SGHTS and CDR2 is YDEGEE. The CDR3 is made up of 15 amino acids. CDR3 sequence: CASSLGLSSTDTQYF. In DNA, the CDR3 is TGTGCCAGCAGCTTGGGACTGTCCTCTACAGATACGCAGTATTTT.